One sample yielded the 29 T cell receptor beta chains listed below, sequenced in a study of shared clonotypes between healthy human individuals. The assay was immunoSEQ multiplex PCR, and TCRdb's table has in-frame clones only and misses some. The table shows 550,000 to 600,000 clones, with roughly 98% occurring only once. Naive-designated CD8 cells lacked CD45RO, were positively enriched for CCR7, and omitted terminally differentiated effector memory CD45RA+ cells. Sequencing input: naive CD8+ T cells sorted from blood. The receptors were sampled from a man aged 25-45 years in good health.

This rearrangement joins TRBV27 to TRBJ1-1; D is perhaps TRBD1 (5 bases). Germline assignment: CDR1 MNHEY and CDR2 SMNVEV (reference sequence). This CDR3 comprises 16 residues. V was cut by 3 bases and J by 4 bases, with 18 bases left in between. The CDR3 reads CASSLSQGHWGTEAFF. As DNA, the CDR3 is TGTGCCAGCAGTTTGTCCCAGGGCCATTGGGGCACTGAAGCTTTCTTT.

The chain carries TRBV28 and TRBJ1-2; unclear D gene. Trimming stripped 7 bases from V and 2 bases from J, with 17 bases between. The CDR3 runs 15 residues. Germline assignment: CDR1 MDHEN and CDR2 SYDVKM. The CDR3 sequence is CASNQAGNINYGYTF. In DNA form, the CDR3 reads TGTGCCAGCAATCAGGCTGGTAACATCAACTATGGCTACACCTTC.

V and J are TRBV7-9 and TRBJ2-5, with 9 bases aligning to TRBD2. CDR1 and CDR2 from the germline V gene are SEHNR and FQNEAQ (reference sequence). V lost 4 bases, J lost 3 bases, and 18 bases stayed unmatched. This CDR3 is 19 amino acids long. CDR3 nucleotide sequence: TGTGCCAGCAGCTCCCGGCTAGCGGGATATTCCCCACAAAAAGAGACCCAGTACTTC. Protein: CASSSRLAGYSPQKETQYF.

V is TRBV7-2 and J is TRBJ2-1; 13 nucleotides align to TRBD2. The CDR3 is made up of 15 amino acids. V shed 4 bases and J 6 bases; nucleotides not matched to a gene: 3. Germline loops: CDR1 SGHTA, CDR2 FQGNSA. The CDR3 DNA reads as TGTGCCAGCAGCTGGGGACTAGCGGGATTCAATGAGCAGTTCTTC. Amino acid sequence: CASSWGLAGFNEQFF.

J is TRBJ2-3 and V is TRBV5-1, with 12 bases that match TRBD1. Germline CDR1 is SGHRS and CDR2 is YFSETQ. V dropped 1 base and J dropped 3; count of bases not matched to a gene: 15. The CDR3 covers 20 residues. As DNA, the CDR3 is TGCGCCAGCAGCTTGCCCCCCTTCGGGACAGGGGGCGCAGTGACAGATACGCAGTATTTT. Translating gives CASSLPPFGTGGAVTDTQYF.

This chain connects TRBV28 to TRBJ2-5; 10 positions match TRBD2. Germline V gene data show CDR1 as MDHEN and CDR2 as SYDVKM. The CDR3 has 19 amino acids. J was trimmed by 4 bases and V by 1 base; bases with no gene match: 15. Here the CDR3 DNA reads TGTGCCAGCAGTTTATCAGGGCCGGGCAGCGGGAGGGCCGGAGAGACCCAGTACTTC. This gives the protein CASSLSGPGSGRAGETQYF.

This clone appeared once. CDR3 sequence (DNA): TGTGCCAGCAGCCCCGGCTTGGGGTTCCACGAGCAGTACTTC. Protein sequence: CASSPGLGFHEQYF. J is TRBJ2-7 and V is TRBV9; D call uncertain. With 4 bases removed from V and 5 bases from J, the gap between germline ends came to 16 bases. CDR1 and CDR2 (germline): SGDLS, YYNGEE. The CDR3 has 14 residues.

This clone was observed once. V gene TRBV28 combines with J gene TRBJ2-7; D ambiguous. V was shortened by 1 base and J by 2 bases, with 12 bases between the two germline ends. Looked up from germline, CDR1 is MDHEN and CDR2 is SYDVKM. CDR3 length: 15 amino acids. The CDR3: CASSLFQGQAYEQYF. CDR3 coding DNA: TGTGCCAGCAGTTTATTCCAAGGGCAGGCCTACGAGCAGTACTTC.

This chain uses TRBV27 with TRBJ2-7; 14 nucleotides line up with TRBD2. Germline V CDR1 and CDR2: MNHEY, SMNVEV (reference sequence). The CDR3 contains 17 residues. The V gene end was trimmed by 5 bases and the J gene end by 0 bases; junction bases not matched to a gene: 6. CDR3 sequence: CASSPRLAGGASYEQYF. The CDR3 coding sequence is TGTGCCAGCAGTCCTCGACTAGCGGGAGGGGCCTCCTACGAGCAGTACTTC.

The J gene is TRBJ2-3, the V gene TRBV5-6; 7 bases map to TRBD2. CDR3 length: 15 residues. Germline V gives CDR1 SGHDT, CDR2 YYEEEE. V lost 1 base, J lost 4 bases, and 6 bases stayed unmatched. The DNA for the CDR3 is TGTGCCAGCAGCTTGAGGCTAGCGGCTCCAGATACGCAGTATTTT. Amino acids: CASSLRLAAPDTQYF.

In DNA, the CDR3 is TGTGCCAGCAGTGAAATGTCCGACAGGGGAATCTACGAGCAGTACTTC. As protein: CASSEMSDRGIYEQYF. The rearrangement links TRBV28 to TRBJ2-7; 8 nucleotides match TRBD1. Germline-derived CDR1 and CDR2 are MDHEN and SYDVKM. Unmatched junction bases numbered 12, after V lost 5 bases and J lost 3 bases. The CDR3 is made up of 16 amino acids.

For this clone: Within the sample, other DNA sequences also encode this same CDR3. J is TRBJ2-7 and V is TRBV29-1, with 7 bases lining up with TRBD1. The CDR3 spans 13 residues. V dropped 6 bases and J dropped 0; count of bases not matched to a gene: 5. Germline V CDR1 and CDR2: SQVTM, ANQGSEA. The CDR3 DNA reads TGCAGCGTCGAGACAGGGAGCTCCTACGAGCAGTACTTC. This sequence encodes CSVETGSSYEQYF.

The chain has TRBV5-8 and TRBJ1-2; D uncertain. Germline-derived CDR1 and CDR2 are SGHTS and YDEGEE. The CDR3 consists of 13 residues. The ends were cut back, 2 bases at V and 3 bases at J, with 8 bases in the middle. In nucleotides, the CDR3 is TGTGCCAGCAGCTTCGCGGGCTACTATGGCTACACCTTC. Amino acid sequence: CASSFAGYYGYTF.

The rearrangement links TRBV28 to TRBJ2-4, with D perhaps matching TRBD1 (6 bases). The CDR3 runs 16 residues. V lost 2 bases and J lost 1, with 12 bases in between. The germline CDR1 and CDR2 sequences are MDHEN and SYDVKM. CDR3 sequence (DNA): TGTGCCAGCAGTTTAAGGGCAGGGGTGGCCAAAAACATTCAGTACTTC. This codes for CASSLRAGVAKNIQYF.

The chain combines TRBV27 with TRBJ1-1, with D perhaps matching TRBD1 (6 bases). CDR1 MNHEY and CDR2 SMNVEV come from the germline V gene (reference sequence). The CDR3 covers 16 residues. V gave up 6 bases and J gave up 0 bases, with 17 bases separating them. CDR3 sequence: CASSWDAGALNTEAFF. The CDR3 bases are TGTGCCAGCAGCTGGGACGCGGGGGCCTTGAACACTGAAGCTTTCTTT.

The chain carries TRBV6-6 and TRBJ2-3; 11 bases line up with TRBD2. CDR1 is MNHNY, CDR2 SVGAGI, per germline (reference sequence). CDR3 length: 15 amino acids. V lost 5 bases and J lost 1; bases outside the gene matches: 2. In DNA form, the CDR3 reads TGTGCCAGCAGTCTAGCGGGAGGAGGCACAGATACGCAGTATTTT. Its protein is CASSLAGGGTDTQYF.

The rearrangement joins TRBV25-1 to TRBJ1-1; the D is unclear. V was trimmed by 2 bases and J by 3 bases, leaving 7 bases between them. Germline CDR1 and CDR2: MGHDK and SYGVNS. This CDR3 spans 13 amino acids. CDR3 coding DNA: TGTGCCAGCAGTGAAGAAGGGCACACTGAAGCTTTCTTT. It encodes CASSEEGHTEAFF.

V gene TRBV7-9 combines with J gene TRBJ1-1; D gene unclear. With 1 base removed from V and 0 bases from J, the gap between germline ends came to 9 bases. The length of the CDR3 is 15 residues. Germline V gene sequence: CDR1 SEHNR, CDR2 FQNEAQ (reference sequence). This CDR3 is CASSLGSGLNTEAFF. Written as DNA, the CDR3 is TGTGCCAGCAGCTTAGGTTCGGGTTTGAACACTGAAGCTTTCTTT.

There are a few counts of this clone. The chain joins TRBV25-1 to TRBJ1-5, with D tentatively TRBD1 (5 bases). This CDR3 has 14 residues. CDR1 and CDR2 (germline): MGHDK, SYGVNS. V lost 4 bases and J 4 bases, leaving 11 bases between the germline ends. CDR3 residues: CASSVGGANQPQHF. The CDR3 nucleotides read TGTGCCAGCAGTGTTGGGGGTGCAAATCAGCCCCAGCATTTT.

The chain is built from TRBV7-8 and TRBJ2-7; TRBD1 matches at 8 bases. The CDR3 covers 14 residues. CDR1 and CDR2 (germline): SGHVS, FQNEAQ. Trimming removed 5 bases from V and 7 bases from J; junction bases left unmatched: 10. The CDR3, as DNA: TGTGCCAGCAGCCCGAGGACAGGGCTCCAGGAGCAGTACTTC. Amino acids: CASSPRTGLQEQYF.

DNA of the CDR3: TGTGCCAGCCGACTAGCGGTGGAGTTCGGGGAGCTGTTTTTT. As protein: CASRLAVEFGELFF. The chain links TRBV27 to TRBJ2-2; 9 bases line up with TRBD2. With 8 bases clipped from V and 7 bases from J, the junction kept 8 bases outside the gene matches. In germline, CDR1 is MNHEY, CDR2 SMNVEV (reference sequence). The CDR3 spans 14 residues.

The chain recombines TRBV7-3 with TRBJ2-1; a possible D gene is TRBD1 (5 bases). Germline V lookup: CDR1 SGHTA, CDR2 FQGTGA. This CDR3 has 16 residues. The germline V and J ends were trimmed by 1 base and 0 bases, with 10 bases remaining between them. The CDR3 spells CASSLMGPASYNEQFF. As DNA, the CDR3 is TGTGCCAGCAGCTTAATGGGGCCAGCCTCCTACAATGAGCAGTTCTTC.

This clone has a single count. The chain is built from TRBV2 and TRBJ2-5; 8 bases line up with TRBD1. Trimming removed 1 base from V and 2 bases from J; junction bases left unmatched: 12. CDR1 and CDR2 from the germline V gene are SNHLY and FYNNEI. The CDR3 covers 18 residues. The CDR3 DNA follows: TGTGCCAGCAGTGAAGGCGGACAGGGTTTAGAGATACAAGAGACCCAGTACTTC. Amino acids: CASSEGGQGLEIQETQYF.

The chain's CDR3 is CASRPRVNTEAFF. CDR3 coding DNA: TGTGCCAGCAGACCGCGGGTGAACACTGAAGCTTTCTTT. The J gene is TRBJ1-1, the V gene TRBV6-9; D is ambiguous. The CDR3 is 13 residues long. V lost 6 bases to trimming and J lost 0 bases, with 8 bases between them. Germline V gives CDR1 MNHGY, CDR2 SVAAGI.

The CDR3 DNA reads TGCGCCAGCACCCCGGGGGGCATCACAGATACGCAGTATTTT. Translation gives CASTPGGITDTQYF. This sequence joins TRBV5-1 and TRBJ2-3; possible D gene TRBD2, 7 bases. The germline V gene has CDR1 SGHRS and CDR2 YFSETQ. This CDR3 is built from 14 residues. V was clipped by 6 bases and J by 2 bases, with 13 bases between them.

The rearrangement joins TRBV27 to TRBJ2-7; D is uncertain. With 2 bases removed from V and 6 bases from J, the gap between germline ends came to 8 bases. Germline CDR1 reads MNHEY; CDR2 reads SMNVEV (reference sequence). The CDR3 extends over 12 amino acids. The CDR3 sequence is CASSLEGREQYF. The CDR3 nucleotides are TGTGCCAGCAGTTTAGAAGGGCGCGAGCAGTACTTC.

This clone has only one observation. The identical CDR3 is also encoded by other nucleotide sequences in the sample. The chain couples TRBV13 to TRBJ2-2; 7 bases agree with TRBD2. In germline, CDR1 is PRHDT, CDR2 FYEKMQ (reference sequence). The CDR3 covers 16 residues. The V segment lost 0 bases and the J segment 1 base; nucleotides outside the gene matches: 2. CDR3 protein: CASSLGLAGNTGELFF. The CDR3 DNA reads TGTGCCAGCAGCTTAGGGTTAGCGGGGAACACCGGGGAGCTGTTTTTT. Drawing the rest from reference TRBV13 and TRBJ2-2, the complete variable domain is AAGVIQSPRHLIKEKRETATLKCYPIPRHDTVYWYQQGPGQDPQFLISFYEKMQSDKGSIPDRFSAQQFSDYHSELNMSSLELGDSALYFCASSLGLAGNTGELFFGEGSRLTVL.

The chain joins TRBV9 to TRBJ2-1; 12 nucleotides match TRBD2. V was pared by 3 bases and J by 8 bases, with 9 bases of the junction left unmatched. Germline CDR1 is SGDLS and CDR2 is YYNGEE. CDR3 size: 16 residues. CDR3 DNA: TGTGCCAGCAGCGCCGGAGAAAGACTAGCGGGAGATGAGCAGTTCTTC. Its protein product is CASSAGERLAGDEQFF.

This chain uses TRBV7-9 with TRBJ2-3, with a weak D call TRBD2 (5 bases). Trimming took 2 bases from V and 4 from J, leaving 13 bases between them. The length of the CDR3 is 15 residues. Germline V gives CDR1 SEHNR, CDR2 FQNEAQ (reference sequence). The DNA of the CDR3 is TGTGCCAGCAGCTTATACCAGAGGGATCCAGATACGCAGTATTTT. Protein sequence: CASSLYQRDPDTQYF.